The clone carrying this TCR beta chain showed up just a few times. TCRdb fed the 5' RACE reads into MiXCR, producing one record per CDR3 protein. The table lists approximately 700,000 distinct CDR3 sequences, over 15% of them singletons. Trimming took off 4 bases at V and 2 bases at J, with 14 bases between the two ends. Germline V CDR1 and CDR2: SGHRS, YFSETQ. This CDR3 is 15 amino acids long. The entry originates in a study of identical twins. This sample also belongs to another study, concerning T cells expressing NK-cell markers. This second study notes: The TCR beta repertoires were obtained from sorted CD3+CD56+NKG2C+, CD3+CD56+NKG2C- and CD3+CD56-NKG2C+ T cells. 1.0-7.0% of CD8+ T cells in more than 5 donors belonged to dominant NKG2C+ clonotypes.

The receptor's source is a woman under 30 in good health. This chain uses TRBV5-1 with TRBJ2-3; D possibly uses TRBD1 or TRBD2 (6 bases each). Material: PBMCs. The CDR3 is CASSRAGQNTDTQYF. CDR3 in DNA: TGCGCCAGCAGCCGGGCGGGACAAAACACAGATACGCAGTATTTT.